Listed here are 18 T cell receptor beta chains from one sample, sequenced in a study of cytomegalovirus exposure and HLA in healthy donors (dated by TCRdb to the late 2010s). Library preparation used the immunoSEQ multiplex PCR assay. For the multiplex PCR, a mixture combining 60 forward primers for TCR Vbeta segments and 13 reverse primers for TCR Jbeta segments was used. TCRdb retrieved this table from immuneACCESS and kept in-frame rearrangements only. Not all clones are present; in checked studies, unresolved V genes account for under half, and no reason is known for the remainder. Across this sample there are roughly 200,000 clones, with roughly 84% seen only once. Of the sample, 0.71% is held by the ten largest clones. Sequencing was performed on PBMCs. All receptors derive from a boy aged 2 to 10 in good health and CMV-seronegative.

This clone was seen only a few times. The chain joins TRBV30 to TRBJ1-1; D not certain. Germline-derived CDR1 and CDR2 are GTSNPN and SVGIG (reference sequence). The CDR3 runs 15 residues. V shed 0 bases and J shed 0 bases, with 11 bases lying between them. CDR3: CAWSVVERLNTEAFF. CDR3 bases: TGTGCCTGGAGTGTGGTTGAGCGATTGAACACTGAAGCTTTCTTT.

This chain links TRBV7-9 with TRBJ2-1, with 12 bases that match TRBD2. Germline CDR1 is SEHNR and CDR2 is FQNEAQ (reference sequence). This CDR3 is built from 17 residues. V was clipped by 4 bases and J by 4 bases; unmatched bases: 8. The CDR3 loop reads CASSSGTSGPGYNEQFF. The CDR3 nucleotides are TGTGCCAGCAGCTCAGGGACTAGCGGGCCCGGATACAATGAGCAGTTCTTC.

CDR3 nucleotide sequence: TGTGCCAGCAGCCAAGATAATAGCGGGAGAGGTACGCAGTATTTT. This translates into CASSQDNSGRGTQYF. The gene calls are TRBV4-2 and TRBJ2-3, with TRBD2 identical over 9 bases. The CDR3 covers 15 residues. The V segment lost 0 bases and the J segment 8 bases; nucleotides outside the gene matches: 6. Germline V gene sequence: CDR1 LGHNA, CDR2 YNFKEQ.

The CDR3 spells CASSVGPGGNYGYTF. For the CDR3, the DNA is TGTGCCAGCAGCGTAGGTCCAGGGGGCAACTATGGCTACACCTTC. This chain uses TRBV9 with TRBJ1-2, with 8 bases matching TRBD1. Unmatched junction bases numbered 3, after V lost 0 bases and J lost 2 bases. The CDR3 runs 15 residues. Germline CDR1 is SGDLS and CDR2 is YYNGEE.

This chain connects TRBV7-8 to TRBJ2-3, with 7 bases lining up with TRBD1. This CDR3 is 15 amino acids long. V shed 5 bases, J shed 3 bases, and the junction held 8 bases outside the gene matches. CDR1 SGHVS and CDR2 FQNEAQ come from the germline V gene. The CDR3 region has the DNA TGTGCCAGCAGCCGCGTAGAACAGGGGACAGATACGCAGTATTTT. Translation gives CASSRVEQGTDTQYF.

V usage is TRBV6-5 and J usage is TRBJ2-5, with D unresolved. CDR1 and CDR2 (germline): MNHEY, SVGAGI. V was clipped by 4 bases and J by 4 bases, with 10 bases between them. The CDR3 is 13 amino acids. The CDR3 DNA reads TGTGCCAGCAGTTCACGGCTAGGAGAGACCCAGTACTTC. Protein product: CASSSRLGETQYF.

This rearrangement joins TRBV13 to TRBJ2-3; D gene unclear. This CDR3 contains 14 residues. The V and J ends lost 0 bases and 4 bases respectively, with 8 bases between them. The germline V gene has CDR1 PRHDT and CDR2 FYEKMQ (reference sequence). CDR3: CASSLGAKPDTQYF. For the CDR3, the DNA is TGTGCCAGCAGCTTAGGGGCCAAACCAGATACGCAGTATTTT.

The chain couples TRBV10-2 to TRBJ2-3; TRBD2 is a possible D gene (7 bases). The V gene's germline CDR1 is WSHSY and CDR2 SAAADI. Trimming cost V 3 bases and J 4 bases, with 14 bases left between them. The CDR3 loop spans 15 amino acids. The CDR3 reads CASSEVGGGSDTQYF. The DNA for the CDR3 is TGCGCCAGCAGTGAAGTAGGGGGGGGTTCAGATACGCAGTATTTT.

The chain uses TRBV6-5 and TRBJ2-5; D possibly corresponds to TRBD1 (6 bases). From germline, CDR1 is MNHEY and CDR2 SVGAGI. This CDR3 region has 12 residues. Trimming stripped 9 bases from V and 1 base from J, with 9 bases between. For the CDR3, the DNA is TGTGCCAGAACAGGGACCCAAGAGACCCAGTACTTC. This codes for CARTGTQETQYF.

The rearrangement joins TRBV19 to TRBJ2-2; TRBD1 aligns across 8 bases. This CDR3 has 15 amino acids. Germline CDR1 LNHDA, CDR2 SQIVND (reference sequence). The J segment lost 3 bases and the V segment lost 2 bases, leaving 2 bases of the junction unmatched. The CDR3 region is CASSISRGHTGELFF. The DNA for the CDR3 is TGTGCCAGTAGTATATCCAGGGGGCACACCGGGGAGCTGTTTTTT.

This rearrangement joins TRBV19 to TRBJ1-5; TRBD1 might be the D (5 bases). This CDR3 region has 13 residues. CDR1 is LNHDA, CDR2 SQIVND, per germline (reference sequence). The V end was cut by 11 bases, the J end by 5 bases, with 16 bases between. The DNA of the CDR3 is TGTGCCGCGCGGAGGGGCTCGGATCAGCCCCAGCATTTT. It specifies CAARRGSDQPQHF.

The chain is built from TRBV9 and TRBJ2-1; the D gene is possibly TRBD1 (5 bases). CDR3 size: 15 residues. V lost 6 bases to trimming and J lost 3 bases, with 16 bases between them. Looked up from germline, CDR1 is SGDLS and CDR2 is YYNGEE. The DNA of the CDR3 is TGTGCCAGCACCCCCCCCGACAGAGACTACAATGAGCAGTTCTTC. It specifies CASTPPDRDYNEQFF.

CDR3: CAWREGTSSTDTQYF. In nucleotides, the CDR3 is TGTGCCTGGAGGGAGGGGACTTCTAGCACAGATACGCAGTATTTT. This chain connects TRBV30 to TRBJ2-3; a possible D gene is TRBD2 (6 bases). Trimming cost V 3 bases and J 0 bases, with 13 bases left between them. The CDR3 totals 15 residues. Germline loops: CDR1 GTSNPN, CDR2 SVGIG (reference sequence). The variable domain in full, with the rest retrieved from reference TRBV30 and TRBJ2-3, is SQTIHQWPATLVQPVGSPLSLECTVEGTSNPNLYWYRQAAGRGLQLLFYSVGIGQISSEVPQNLSASRPQDRQFILSSKKLLLSDSGFYLCAWREGTSSTDTQYFGPGTRLTVL.

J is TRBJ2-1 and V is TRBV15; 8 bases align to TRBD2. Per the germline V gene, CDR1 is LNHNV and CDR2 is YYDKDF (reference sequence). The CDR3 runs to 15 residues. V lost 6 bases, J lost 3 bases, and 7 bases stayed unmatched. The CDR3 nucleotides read TGTGCCACCAGTCCGACGGGACTAGTCTACAATGAGCAGTTCTTC. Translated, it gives CATSPTGLVYNEQFF.

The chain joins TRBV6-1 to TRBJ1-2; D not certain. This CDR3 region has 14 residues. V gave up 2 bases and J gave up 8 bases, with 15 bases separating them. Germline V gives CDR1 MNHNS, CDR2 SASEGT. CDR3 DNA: TGTGCCAGCAGTGAAATTCTTGGAGGTAGAGGCTACACCTTC. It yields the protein CASSEILGGRGYTF.

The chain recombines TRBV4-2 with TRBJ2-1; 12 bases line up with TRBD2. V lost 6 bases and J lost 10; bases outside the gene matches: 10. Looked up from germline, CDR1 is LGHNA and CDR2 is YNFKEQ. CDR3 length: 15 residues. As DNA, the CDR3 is TGTGCCAGCAGGGGTACTAGCGGGGGGAAAGGAGAGCAGTTCTTC. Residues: CASRGTSGGKGEQFF.

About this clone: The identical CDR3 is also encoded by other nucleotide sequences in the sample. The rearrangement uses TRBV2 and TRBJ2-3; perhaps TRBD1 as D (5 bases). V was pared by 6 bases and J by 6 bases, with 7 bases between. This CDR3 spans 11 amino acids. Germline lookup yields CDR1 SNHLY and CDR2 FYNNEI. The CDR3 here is CASRGADTQYF. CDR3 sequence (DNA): TGTGCCAGCAGAGGGGCGGATACGCAGTATTTT.

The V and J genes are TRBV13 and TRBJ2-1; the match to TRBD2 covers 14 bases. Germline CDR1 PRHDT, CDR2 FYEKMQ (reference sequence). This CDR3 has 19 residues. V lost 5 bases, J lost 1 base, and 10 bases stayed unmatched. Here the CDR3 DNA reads TGTGCCAGCAGCCCTCCGGGACTAGCGGGAGAGGGATCCTACAATGAGCAGTTCTTC. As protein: CASSPPGLAGEGSYNEQFF.